The 2 T cell receptor beta chains below all came from one sample that was sequenced in a study of blood T cells in healthy people across ages. Primed by a sample-barcoded 5' primer and a J-beta primer mix, a second PCR proceeded for roughly 7 to 11 cycles. Each CDR3 protein gets one entry after TCRdb re-called the 5' RACE reads with MiXCR. The sample has 1.4 million or so distinct CDR3 sequences; 40% to 45% are singletons. Sequences were obtained from blood. These receptors all stem from a woman between 18 and 30 years old in good health.

The chain links TRBV12-3 or TRBV12-4 to TRBJ2-1; possible D gene TRBD1, 5 bases. Trimming shortened V by 5 bases and J by 10 bases, and 21 bases separated the two germline ends. The CDR3 totals 15 residues. CDR3 in amino acids: CASSLTRVSPYEQFF. In DNA, the CDR3 is TGTGCCAGCAGTCTAACCAGGGTGTCACCCTACGAGCAGTTCTTC.

V usage is TRBV6-1 and J usage is TRBJ1-5; D is perhaps TRBD1 (6 bases). Between the trimmed V and J ends, which lost 9 bases and 3 bases, there was a span of 12 bases. Germline V lookup: CDR1 MNHNS, CDR2 SASEGT. The CDR3 contains 13 residues. CDR3 region: CASQSGVNQPQHF. The CDR3 DNA reads as TGTGCCAGTCAGTCAGGGGTCAATCAGCCCCAGCATTTT.